These T cell receptor beta chains were read from a single sample in a study of immune heterogeneity within non-small cell lung tumors. TCRdb independently ran MiXCR on the multiplex PCR reads; one entry per CDR3 protein. The sample yields fewer than 15,000 distinct CDR3 sequences, roughly 22% seen once. Sequenced input: lung tumor tissue. These receptors all come from a man between 60 and 70 years old with non-small cell lung cancer. Each CDR3 is given with its conserved first and last residue. A D gene is named only where the DNA matches it firmly. Size values are once, few and many counts, or a class for expanded clones, and some rows have none.

D,V,J,size,CDR3,DNA
TRBD1,TRBV20-1,TRBJ1-4,medium-sized,CSALIRQGSEKLFF,TGCAGTGCTCTTATACGACAGGGTAGTGAAAAACTGTTTTTT
NA,TRBV7-3,TRBJ2-3,medium-sized,CASSLVQGTDTQYF,TGTGCCAGCAGCTTGGTACAGGGCACCGATACGCAGTATTTT
NA,TRBV20-1,TRBJ1-5,many,CSARQEGYNQPQHF,TGCAGTGCTAGACAGGAGGGTTACAATCAGCCCCAGCATTTT
NA,TRBV30,TRBJ2-6,NA,CAWSLGSGANVLIF,TGTGCCTGGAGTTTAGGCTCTGGGGCCAACGTCCTGATTTTC
NA,TRBV6-1,TRBJ2-7,few,CASSFGTEQYF,TGTGCCAGCAGTTTCGGCACCGAGCAGTACTTC
NA,TRBV28,TRBJ1-6,few,CASTVLGPLTPTLHF,TGTGCCAGCACCGTTCTCGGGCCCCTTACTCCCACCCTCCACTTT
TRBD1,TRBV19,TRBJ1-1,few,CASSKRPGGEAFF,TGTGCCAGTAGTAAGCGGCCAGGGGGTGAAGCTTTCTTT
TRBD2,TRBV12-3/TRBV12-4,TRBJ2-1,few,CASSYRLSGRAVEQFF,TGTGCCAGCAGTTACCGGCTTAGCGGGAGGGCAGTTGAGCAGTTCTTC
TRBD1,TRBV9,TRBJ1-5,NA,CASSETGLSNQPQHF,TGTGCCAGCAGCGAGACAGGGCTAAGCAATCAGCCCCAGCATTTT
NA,TRBV28,TRBJ2-3,NA,CASRAGWASTDTQYF,TGTGCCAGCAGGGCGGGATGGGCTAGCACAGATACGCAGTATTTT
NA,TRBV6-1,TRBJ2-2,NA,CASTIDHRSGELFF,TGTGCCAGCACAATCGACCATAGGTCCGGGGAGCTGTTTTTT
TRBD2,TRBV9,TRBJ2-1,NA,CASSVILASGSAHNEQFF,TGTGCCAGCAGCGTAATCTTGGCTAGCGGGAGTGCCCACAATGAGCAGTTCTTC
NA,TRBV9,TRBJ2-7,NA,CASSDSGDSYEQYF,TGTGCCAGCAGCGATAGCGGCGACTCCTACGAGCAGTACTTC
NA,TRBV30,TRBJ2-1,NA,CACIMEINEQFF,TGTGCCTGTATCATGGAGATCAATGAGCAGTTCTTC
TRBD1,TRBV2,TRBJ1-6,medium-sized,CASRGQLNSPLHF,TGTGCCAGCAGGGGACAGCTTAATTCACCCCTCCACTTT
NA,TRBV5-1,TRBJ2-7,few,CASSLRRGSAEQYF,TGCGCCAGCAGCTTACGCCGGGGGTCGGCCGAGCAGTACTTC
NA,TRBV6-1,TRBJ1-6,medium-sized,CASSHFNSPLHF,TGTGCCAGCAGCCACTTTAATTCACCCCTCCACTTT
TRBD1,TRBV15,TRBJ2-5,NA,CATSLLWTGETQYF,TGTGCCACCAGCCTACTATGGACAGGAGAGACCCAGTACTTC
NA,TRBV11-2,TRBJ1-1,few,CASSLDWTNTEAFF,TGTGCCAGCAGCTTAGATTGGACGAACACTGAAGCTTTCTTT
TRBD2,TRBV30,TRBJ2-5,few,CAWSVAGGPSETQYF,TGTGCCTGGAGTGTAGCGGGAGGGCCCTCGGAGACCCAGTACTTC
TRBD1,TRBV20-1,TRBJ1-2,NA,CSAPASTGEGGYTF,TGCAGTGCCCCCGCCTCGACAGGGGAAGGTGGCTACACCTTC
NA,TRBV4-2,TRBJ2-2,NA,CASSQELVLKGGELFF,TGTGCCAGCAGCCAAGAACTAGTCCTGAAAGGCGGGGAGCTGTTTTTT
TRBD2,TRBV20-1,TRBJ2-1,few,CSAQLIAGALDEQFF,TGCAGTGCTCAACTAATAGCGGGAGCGCTGGATGAGCAGTTCTTC